The rows below give T cell receptor beta chains drawn from one sample of a study of T cells after yellow fever vaccination. MiXCR, run by TCRdb on the 5' RACE reads, gives a single entry per CDR3 protein. Among about 26,000 distinct CDR3 sequences listed, under 5.5% were seen once. Sequenced here: PBMCs, either bulk or a sorted T-cell subset (CD4+, CD8+, memory, or dextramer-sorted; not recorded which), sampled on the day of the yellow fever booster vaccination. The receptors were sampled from a young man who received the YFV17D yellow fever vaccine. Both conserved end residues are part of each CDR3. The order of the fields is D gene, V gene, J gene, clone size, CDR3 DNA, CDR3 protein. D genes are given only for firm matches. Size tells how often a clone was seen (once, few, many) or the class of an expanded clone, and some rows leave it out.

NA,TRBV20-1,TRBJ2-2,many,TGCAGTGCTACTAGCGAACAGGCGAACACCGGGGAGCTGTTTTTT,CSATSEQANTGELFF
NA,TRBV5-1,TRBJ2-3,many,TGCGCCAGCAGCTCCCAGGGAGTGGCAGATACGCAGTATTTT,CASSSQGVADTQYF
TRBD2,TRBV4-2,TRBJ2-3,medium-sized,TGTGCCAGCAGCCAAGCACTAGCGGGGGGTACAGATACGCAGTATTTT,CASSQALAGGTDTQYF
TRBD1,TRBV7-3,TRBJ1-1,many,TGTGCCAGCAGCTCCAGGGGGGCGAACACTGAAGCTTTCTTT,CASSSRGANTEAFF
NA,TRBV11-2,TRBJ1-5,many,TGTGCCAGCAGCTTGTCAGACAATCAGCCCCAGCATTTT,CASSLSDNQPQHF
TRBD1,TRBV20-1,TRBJ2-7,many,TGCAGTGCTGAAGACAGGGGCGGGTACGAGCAGTACTTC,CSAEDRGGYEQYF
TRBD2,TRBV7-2,TRBJ2-4,many,TGTGCCAGCAGCTTAGCCGGGACTAAAAAAAACATTCAGTACTTC,CASSLAGTKKNIQYF
NA,TRBV7-2,TRBJ1-1,many,TGTGCCAGCAGCCGACGGGACACCTTTGAAGCTTTCTTT,CASSRRDTFEAFF
NA,TRBV7-2,TRBJ1-1,many,TGTGCCAGCAGCTTAGATTATTCTGAAGCTTTCTTT,CASSLDYSEAFF
NA,TRBV20-1,TRBJ2-1,medium-sized,TGCAGTGCTAGAGATTTGACCACCTCCTACAATGAGCAGTTCTTC,CSARDLTTSYNEQFF
NA,TRBV4-2,TRBJ1-2,NA,TGTGCCAGCAGCCAAGATTGGTCGGGGGCAGTTGGCTACACCTTC,CASSQDWSGAVGYTF
NA,TRBV7-9,TRBJ1-1,medium-sized,TGTGCCAGCAGCCCCGGACAAACTGAAGCTTTCTTT,CASSPGQTEAFF
NA,TRBV7-9,TRBJ2-2,many,TGTGCCAGCAGCTTAATAGGGCGGACGAACACCGGGGAGCTGTTTTTT,CASSLIGRTNTGELFF
NA,TRBV6-5,TRBJ1-1,many,TGTGCCAGCAGTTACCGGTACCCTCAGGGGCCTGAAGCTTTCTTT,CASSYRYPQGPEAFF
NA,TRBV20-1,TRBJ1-2,many,TGCAGTGCTAGAGATGCGGCCGGAGAGGGCTACACCTTC,CSARDAAGEGYTF
NA,TRBV3-1,TRBJ2-5,many,TGTGCCAGCAGCCTCGGGACACATCAAGAGACCCAGTACTTC,CASSLGTHQETQYF
TRBD1,TRBV7-2,TRBJ2-1,many,TGTGCCAGCAGCCAAACCGGGACAGGGTTCTACAATGAGCAGTTCTTC,CASSQTGTGFYNEQFF
NA,TRBV5-1,TRBJ1-4,many,TGCGCCAGCAGCCCGACTCCGGAGCCTAATGAAAAACTGTTTTTT,CASSPTPEPNEKLFF
TRBD1,TRBV5-1,TRBJ1-2,many,TGCGCCAGCAGCTTGGAGACAGGGTATGGCTACACCTTC,CASSLETGYGYTF
TRBD2,TRBV20-1,TRBJ2-5,many,TGCAGTGCTAGAGATCCTGGGGGAGCGGGGGAGGGAACCCAGTACTTC,CSARDPGGAGEGTQYF
NA,TRBV6-2/TRBV6-3,TRBJ1-5,few,TGTGCCAGCAGTTCTGCCGCCAGGGGTAATCAGCCCCAGCATTTT,CASSSAARGNQPQHF
NA,TRBV12-3/TRBV12-4,TRBJ2-7,many,TGTGCCAGCAGTTTCGGGCGGACCACCTACGAGCAGTACTTC,CASSFGRTTYEQYF
TRBD2,TRBV28,TRBJ2-1,many,TGTGCCAGCAGTTTGGCGGGGGGGCCGGGATTGAATGAGCAGTTCTTC,CASSLAGGPGLNEQFF
NA,TRBV24-1,TRBJ2-3,many,TGTGCCACCAGTGTAAGGGGGACAGATACGCAGTATTTT,CATSVRGTDTQYF
NA,TRBV7-3,TRBJ1-1,NA,TGTGCCAGCAGCCTGGGGGTACGGACTGAAGCTTTCTTT,CASSLGVRTEAFF
NA,TRBV3-1,TRBJ2-1,NA,TGTGCCAGCAGCCATAGGGGCTCCTACAATGAGCAGTTCTTC,CASSHRGSYNEQFF
TRBD1,TRBV7-2,TRBJ2-1,many,TGTGCCAGCAGCTTGGACCAGGGGGCCAATGAGCAGTTCTTC,CASSLDQGANEQFF
NA,TRBV4-1,TRBJ1-1,many,TGCGCCAGCAGCCAAGAACCTCAGGGGTGGATAGCTTTCTTT,CASSQEPQGWIAFF
NA,TRBV7-7,TRBJ2-5,few,TGTGCTAGCACCCCGGGGTCGGGGGTGACGACCCAGTACTTC,CASTPGSGVTTQYF
NA,TRBV30,TRBJ2-2,NA,TGTGCCTGGAGTCCCCTTTGGCGAGCCGGGGAGCTGTTTTTT,CAWSPLWRAGELFF
NA,TRBV5-1,TRBJ1-2,many,TGCGCCAGCAGCTTGACCCGGGACAATTATGGCTACACCTTC,CASSLTRDNYGYTF
NA,TRBV29-1,TRBJ2-5,many,TGCAGCCTGGGACGGAATGGAGGAGAGACCCAGTACTTC,CSLGRNGGETQYF